The 8 T cell receptor beta chains in this list originate from one sample, sequenced in a study of T-cell reconstitution after alpha-beta-depleted transplantation in children. Unique molecular identifiers featured in how the TCRbeta library was prepared. TCRdb used MiXCR to reprocess the PCR reads, holding one entry per CDR3 protein. Here the sample spans about 610,000 distinct CDR3 sequences, 8% to 11% being singletons. Sequences were derived from PBMCs from the stem cell graft donor, sampled from the stem cell graft. These receptors came from a human donor who donated a stem cell graft to a child with acute myeloid leukemia.

This clonotype has just a few counts. CDR3 loop: CAISERYEQYF. CDR3 nucleotide sequence: TGTGCCATCAGTGAGCGATACGAGCAGTACTTC. The rearrangement joins TRBV10-3 to TRBJ2-7; D is undetermined. This CDR3 contains 11 residues. Trimming left V 2 bases short and J 4 bases short, with 3 bases between. In germline, CDR1 is ENHRY, CDR2 SYGVKD.

The gene calls are TRBV6-2 or TRBV6-3 and TRBJ2-2; D not certain. In germline, CDR1 is MNHEY, CDR2 SVGEGT. The CDR3 has 16 residues. The ends were cut back, 6 bases at V and 7 bases at J, with 21 bases in the middle. DNA of the CDR3: TGTGCCAGCAGCCCCCCGAGACCCAACCCCGTCGGGGAGCTGTTTTTT. It yields the protein CASSPPRPNPVGELFF.

The table lists this clonotype with a few counts. This chain links TRBV7-9 with TRBJ2-3; no clear D. The CDR3 consists of 12 residues. Trimming stripped 4 bases from V and 7 bases from J, with 9 bases between. The V gene's germline CDR1 is SEHNR and CDR2 FQNEAQ (reference sequence). The CDR3 nucleotides read TGTGCCAGCAGCTCGAGTCCCCATACGCAGTATTTT. Protein sequence: CASSSSPHTQYF.

The chain uses TRBV6-2 or TRBV6-3 and TRBJ2-1; D gene unclear. Germline V gives CDR1 MNHEY, CDR2 SVGEGT. Trimming took 7 bases from V and 8 from J, leaving 9 bases between them. The CDR3 loop spans 11 amino acids. The chain's CDR3 is CASTDFYEQFF. CDR3 nucleotides: TGTGCCAGCACCGACTTCTATGAGCAGTTCTTC.

The sample holds a few counts of this clonotype. This chain joins TRBV4-2 and TRBJ2-1, with 8 bases lining up with TRBD2. CDR3 length: 15 residues. V dropped 6 bases and J dropped 0; count of bases not matched to a gene: 4. The V gene's germline CDR1 is LGHNA and CDR2 YNFKEQ. CDR3 DNA: TGTGCCAGCAGACGACTAGCGAGCTCCTACAATGAGCAGTTCTTC. This translates into CASRRLASSYNEQFF.

There are a few counts of this clonotype. The chain has TRBV7-2 and TRBJ2-7; maybe TRBD2 (5 bases). The V end lost 8 bases, the J end lost 0 bases, and 17 bases lay between the germline ends. This CDR3 comprises 15 residues. Germline V gene data show CDR1 as SGHTA and CDR2 as FQGNSA. In DNA, the CDR3 is TGTGCCAGCGGTCACGCGGGCCAAAGCTCCTACGAGCAGTACTTC. Its translation: CASGHAGQSSYEQYF.

This clonotype was detected only a few times. The rearrangement joins TRBV20-1 to TRBJ2-7, with 8 bases matching TRBD2. The V segment lost 6 bases and the J segment 2 bases; nucleotides outside the gene matches: 9. Germline V CDR1 and CDR2: DFQATT, SNEGSKA (reference sequence). The CDR3 runs to 14 residues. CDR3: CSAKSGSGAYEQYF. CDR3 nucleotides: TGCAGTGCAAAAAGCGGGAGTGGGGCCTACGAGCAGTACTTC.

This clonotype was found many times. The chain has TRBV7-3 and TRBJ2-1, with 9 nucleotides matching TRBD2. Germline lookup yields CDR1 SGHTA and CDR2 FQGTGA. V gave up 2 bases and J gave up 8 bases; unmatched junction bases: 7. This CDR3 contains 15 residues. The CDR3 region has the DNA TGTGCCAGCAGCTTAGTTAGCGGGAGTGCGGATGAGCAGTTCTTC. Translation: CASSLVSGSADEQFF. The whole variable domain, remainder taken from reference TRBV7-3 and TRBJ2-1, is GAGVSQTPSNKVTEKGKYVELRCDPISGHTALYWYRQSLGQGPEFLIYFQGTGAADDSGLPNDRFFAVRPEGSVSTLKIQRTERGDSAVYLCASSLVSGSADEQFFGPGTRLTVL.